This T cell receptor (beta chain) emerged from a study of blood T cell repertoires in COVID-19. As for the study in general: Both acute and convalescent COVID-19 samples were obtained from the United States, Italy and Spain. Sources were T cells, B-cell-depleted T cells, or PBMCs; the material itself was cDNA or gDNA.

Methods used by the authors: Using reference gene primer amplification, nucleated cell counts were estimated. TCRdb keeps only in-frame clones here, not all; method: immunoSEQ multiplex PCR. Clone size and the V and J calls come from that table; the DNA yielded D and trimming. Here the sample spans just over 650,000 clones, more than 80% being singletons. CDR3 size: 13 residues. Germline V lookup: CDR1 SGHDN, CDR2 FVKESK. After removal of 3 bases from V and 8 bases from J, the junction contained 4 bases not matched to a gene. The receptor was isolated from a woman between 18 and 29 years old with acute or convalescent COVID-19. The chain has TRBV14 and TRBJ1-5, with TRBD1 matching over 7 bases. The sequenced sample consisted of peripheral blood. The CDR3 protein is CASSQVQGKPQHF. In nucleotides, the CDR3 is TGTGCCAGCAGCCAGGTACAGGGGAAGCCCCAGCATTTT.